The source of this TCR beta chain is a study of spatial heterogeneity in lung cancer. Study-level results: The study found that expanded intratumoral alpha and beta TCR counts tracked tumor mutation counts.

As for this clonotype: What it recognizes is unknown.

Time point: sample taken at primary tumor resection. CDR1 SGHVS and CDR2 FQNEAQ come from the germline V gene. Trimming took 2 bases from V and 3 from J, leaving 14 bases between them. The CDR3 contains 15 residues. TCRdb recomputed calls from the 5' RACE reads with MiXCR, one row per CDR3 protein. The sample yields 8,000 or so distinct CDR3 sequences, roughly 12% seen once. This sequence joins TRBV7-8 and TRBJ2-7, with D possibly matching TRBD2 (6 bases). This clonotype was sampled from a male donor with early-stage non-small cell lung cancer. The source was lung tumor tissue, collected at surgery. DNA of the CDR3: TGTGCCAGCAGCTTATCCGGGTTCGGGGGCTACGAGCAGTACTTC. This encodes CASSLSGFGGYEQYF. Variable domain in full (rest from reference TRBV7-8 and TRBJ2-7): GAGVSQSPRYKVAKRGQDVALRCDPISGHVSLFWYQQALGQGPEFLTYFQNEAQLDKSGLPSDRFFAERPEGSVSTLKIQRTQQEDSAVYLCASSLSGFGGYEQYFGPGTRLTVT.